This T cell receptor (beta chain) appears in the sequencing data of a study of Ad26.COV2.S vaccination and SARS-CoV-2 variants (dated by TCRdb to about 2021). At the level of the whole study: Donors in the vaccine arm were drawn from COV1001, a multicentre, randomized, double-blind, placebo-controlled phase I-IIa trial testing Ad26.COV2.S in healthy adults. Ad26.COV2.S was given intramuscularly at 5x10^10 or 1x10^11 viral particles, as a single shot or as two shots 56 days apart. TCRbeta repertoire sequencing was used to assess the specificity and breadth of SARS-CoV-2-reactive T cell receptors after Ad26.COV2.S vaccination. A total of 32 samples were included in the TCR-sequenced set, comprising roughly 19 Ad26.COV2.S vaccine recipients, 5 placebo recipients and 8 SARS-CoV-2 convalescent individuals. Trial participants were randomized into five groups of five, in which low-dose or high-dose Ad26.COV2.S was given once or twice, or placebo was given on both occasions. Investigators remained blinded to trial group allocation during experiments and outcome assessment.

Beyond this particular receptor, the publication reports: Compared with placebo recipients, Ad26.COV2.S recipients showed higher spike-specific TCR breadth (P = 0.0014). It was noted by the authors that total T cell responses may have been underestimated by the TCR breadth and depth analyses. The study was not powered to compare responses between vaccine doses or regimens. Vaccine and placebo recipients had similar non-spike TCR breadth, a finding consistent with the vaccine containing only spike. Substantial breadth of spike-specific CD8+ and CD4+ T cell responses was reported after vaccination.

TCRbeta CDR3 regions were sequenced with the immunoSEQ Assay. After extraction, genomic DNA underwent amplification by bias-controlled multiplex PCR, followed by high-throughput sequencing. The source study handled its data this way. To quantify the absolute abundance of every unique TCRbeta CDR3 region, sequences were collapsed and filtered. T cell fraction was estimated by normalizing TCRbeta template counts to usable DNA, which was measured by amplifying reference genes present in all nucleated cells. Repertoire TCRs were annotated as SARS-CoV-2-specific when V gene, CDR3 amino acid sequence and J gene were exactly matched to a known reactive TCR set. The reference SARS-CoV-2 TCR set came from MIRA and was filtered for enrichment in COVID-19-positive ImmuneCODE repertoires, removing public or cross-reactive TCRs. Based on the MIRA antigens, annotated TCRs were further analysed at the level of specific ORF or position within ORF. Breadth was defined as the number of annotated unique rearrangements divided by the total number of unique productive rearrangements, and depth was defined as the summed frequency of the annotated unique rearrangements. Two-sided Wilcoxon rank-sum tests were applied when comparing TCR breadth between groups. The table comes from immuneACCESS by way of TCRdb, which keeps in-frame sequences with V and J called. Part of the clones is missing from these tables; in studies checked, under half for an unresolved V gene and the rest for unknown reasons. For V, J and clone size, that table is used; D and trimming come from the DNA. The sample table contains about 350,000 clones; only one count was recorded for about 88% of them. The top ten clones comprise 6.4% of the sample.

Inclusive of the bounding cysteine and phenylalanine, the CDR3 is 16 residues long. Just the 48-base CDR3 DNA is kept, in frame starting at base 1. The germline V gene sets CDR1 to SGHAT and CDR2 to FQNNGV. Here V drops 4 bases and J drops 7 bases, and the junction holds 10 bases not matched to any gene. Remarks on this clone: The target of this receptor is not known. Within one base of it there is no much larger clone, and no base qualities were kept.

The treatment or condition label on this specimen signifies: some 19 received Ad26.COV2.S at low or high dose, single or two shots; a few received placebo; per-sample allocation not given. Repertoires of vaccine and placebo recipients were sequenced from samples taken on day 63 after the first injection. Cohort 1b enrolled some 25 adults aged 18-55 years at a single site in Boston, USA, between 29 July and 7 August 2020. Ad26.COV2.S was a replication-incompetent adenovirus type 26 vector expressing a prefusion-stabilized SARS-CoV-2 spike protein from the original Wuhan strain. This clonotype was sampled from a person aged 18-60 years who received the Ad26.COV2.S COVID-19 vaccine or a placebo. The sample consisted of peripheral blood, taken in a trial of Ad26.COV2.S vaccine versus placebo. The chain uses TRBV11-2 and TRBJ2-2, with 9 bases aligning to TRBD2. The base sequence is TGTGCCAGCAGCTCTCGGGTGGCTAGCGGGATCGGGGAGCTGTTTTTT. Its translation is CASSSRVASGIGELFF.